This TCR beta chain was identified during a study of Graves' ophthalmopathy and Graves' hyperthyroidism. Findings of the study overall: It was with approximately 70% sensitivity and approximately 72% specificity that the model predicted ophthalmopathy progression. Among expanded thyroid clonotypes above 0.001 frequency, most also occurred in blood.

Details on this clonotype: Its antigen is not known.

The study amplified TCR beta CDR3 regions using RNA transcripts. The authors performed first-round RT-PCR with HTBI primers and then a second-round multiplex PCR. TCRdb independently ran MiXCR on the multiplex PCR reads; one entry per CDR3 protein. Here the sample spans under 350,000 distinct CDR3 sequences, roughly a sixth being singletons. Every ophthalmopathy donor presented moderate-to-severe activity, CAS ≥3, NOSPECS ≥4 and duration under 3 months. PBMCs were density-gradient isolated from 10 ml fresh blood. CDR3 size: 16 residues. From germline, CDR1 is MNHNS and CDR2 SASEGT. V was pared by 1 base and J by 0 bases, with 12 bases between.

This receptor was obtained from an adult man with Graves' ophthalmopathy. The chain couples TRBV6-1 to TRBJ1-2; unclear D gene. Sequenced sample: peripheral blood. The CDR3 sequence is CASSEVAGASNYGYTF. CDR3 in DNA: TGTGCCAGCAGTGAAGTCGCAGGAGCCTCTAACTATGGCTACACCTTC.